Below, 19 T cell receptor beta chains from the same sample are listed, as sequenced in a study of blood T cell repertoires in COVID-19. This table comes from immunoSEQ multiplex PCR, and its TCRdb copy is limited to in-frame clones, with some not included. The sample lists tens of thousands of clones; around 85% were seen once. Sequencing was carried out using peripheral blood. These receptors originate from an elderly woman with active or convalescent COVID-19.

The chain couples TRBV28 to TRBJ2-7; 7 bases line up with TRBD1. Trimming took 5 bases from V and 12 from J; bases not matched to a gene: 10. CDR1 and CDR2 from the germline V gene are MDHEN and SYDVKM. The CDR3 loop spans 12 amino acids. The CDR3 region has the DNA TGTGCCAGCAGTCTTCGACAGGGCACAGGGTACTTC. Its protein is CASSLRQGTGYF.

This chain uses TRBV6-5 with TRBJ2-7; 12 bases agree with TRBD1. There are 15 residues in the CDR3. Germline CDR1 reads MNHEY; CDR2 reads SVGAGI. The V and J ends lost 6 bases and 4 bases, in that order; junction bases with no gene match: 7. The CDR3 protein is CASRTGTGGKYEQYF. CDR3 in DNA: TGTGCCAGCAGAACCGGGACAGGGGGCAAATACGAGCAGTACTTC.

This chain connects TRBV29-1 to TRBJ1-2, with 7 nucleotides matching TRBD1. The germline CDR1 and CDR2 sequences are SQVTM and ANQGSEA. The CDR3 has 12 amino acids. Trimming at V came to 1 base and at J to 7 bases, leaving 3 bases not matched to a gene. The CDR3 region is CSVEGQGPGYTF. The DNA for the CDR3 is TGCAGCGTTGAAGGACAGGGTCCTGGCTACACCTTC.

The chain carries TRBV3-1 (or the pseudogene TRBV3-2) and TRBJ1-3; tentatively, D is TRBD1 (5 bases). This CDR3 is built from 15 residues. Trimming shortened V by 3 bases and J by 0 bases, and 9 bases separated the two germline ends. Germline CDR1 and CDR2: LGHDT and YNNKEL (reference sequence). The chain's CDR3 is CASSQGLPSGNTIYF. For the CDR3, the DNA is TGTGCCAGCAGCCAGGGACTGCCCTCTGGAAACACCATATATTTT.

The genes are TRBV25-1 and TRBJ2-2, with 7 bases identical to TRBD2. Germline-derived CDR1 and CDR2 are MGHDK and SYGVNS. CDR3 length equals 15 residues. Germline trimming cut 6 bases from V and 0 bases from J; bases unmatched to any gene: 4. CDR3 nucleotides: TGTGCCAGCAGAGGCGGGGGAGCGAACACCGGGGAGCTGTTTTTT. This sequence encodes CASRGGGANTGELFF.

The CDR3 spells CASTPGGEYEQFF. CDR3 bases: TGTGCCAGTACTCCCGGAGGCGAGTATGAGCAGTTCTTC. The V gene is TRBV19, the J gene TRBJ2-1, with D maybe TRBD2 (5 bases). V was pared by 7 bases and J by 8 bases, with 15 bases between. The CDR3 runs 13 residues. Per germline, CDR1 LNHDA and CDR2 SQIVND (reference sequence).

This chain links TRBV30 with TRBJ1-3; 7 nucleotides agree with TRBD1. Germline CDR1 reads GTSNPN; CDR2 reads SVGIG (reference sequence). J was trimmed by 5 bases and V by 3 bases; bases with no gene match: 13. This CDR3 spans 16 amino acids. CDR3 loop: CAWREGGQPGRNTIYF. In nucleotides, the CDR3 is TGTGCCTGGAGGGAGGGGGGACAGCCCGGAAGAAACACCATATATTTT.

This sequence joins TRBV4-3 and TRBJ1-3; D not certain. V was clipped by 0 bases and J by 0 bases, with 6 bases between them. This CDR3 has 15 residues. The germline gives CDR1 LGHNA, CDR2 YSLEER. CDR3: CASSQDLLSGNTIYF. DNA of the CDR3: TGCGCCAGCAGCCAAGATCTCCTCTCTGGAAACACCATATATTTT.

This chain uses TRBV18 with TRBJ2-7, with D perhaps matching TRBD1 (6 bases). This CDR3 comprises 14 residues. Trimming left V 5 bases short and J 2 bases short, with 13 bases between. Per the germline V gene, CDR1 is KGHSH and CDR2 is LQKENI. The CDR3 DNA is TGTGCCAGCTCAGATGGGGGCGCCGCCTACGAGCAGTACTTC. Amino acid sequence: CASSDGGAAYEQYF.

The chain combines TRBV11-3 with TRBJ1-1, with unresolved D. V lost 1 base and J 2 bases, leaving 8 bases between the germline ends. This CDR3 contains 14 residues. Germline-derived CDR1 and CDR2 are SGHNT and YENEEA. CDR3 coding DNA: TGTGCCAGCAGCTTAGGCCGACAAAACACTGAAGCTTTCTTT. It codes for CASSLGRQNTEAFF.

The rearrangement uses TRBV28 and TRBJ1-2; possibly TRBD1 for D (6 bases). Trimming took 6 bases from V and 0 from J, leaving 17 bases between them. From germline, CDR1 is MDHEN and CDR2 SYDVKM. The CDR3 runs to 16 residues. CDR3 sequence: CASRGHKTWANYGYTF. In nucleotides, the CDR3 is TGTGCCAGCAGGGGACACAAAACGTGGGCTAACTATGGCTACACCTTC.

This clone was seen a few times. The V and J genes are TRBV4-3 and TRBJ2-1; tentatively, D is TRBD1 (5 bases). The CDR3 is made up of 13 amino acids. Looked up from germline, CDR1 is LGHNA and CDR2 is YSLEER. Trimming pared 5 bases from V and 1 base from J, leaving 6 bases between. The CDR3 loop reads CASSSGSYNEQFF. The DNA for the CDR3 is TGCGCCAGCAGCTCAGGGTCCTACAATGAGCAGTTCTTC.

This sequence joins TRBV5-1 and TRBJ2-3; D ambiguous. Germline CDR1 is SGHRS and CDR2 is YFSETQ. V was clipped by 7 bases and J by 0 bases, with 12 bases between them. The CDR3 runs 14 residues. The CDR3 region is CASAAGPSTDTQYF. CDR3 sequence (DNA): TGCGCCAGCGCCGCAGGCCCTAGCACAGATACGCAGTATTTT.

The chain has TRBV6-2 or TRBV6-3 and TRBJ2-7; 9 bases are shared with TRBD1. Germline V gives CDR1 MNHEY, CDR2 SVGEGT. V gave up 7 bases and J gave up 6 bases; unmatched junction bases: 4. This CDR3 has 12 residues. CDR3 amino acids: CASNPDRGEQYF. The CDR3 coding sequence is TGTGCCAGCAACCCGGACAGGGGCGAGCAGTACTTC.

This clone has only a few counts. The CDR3: CASSPGTSGSYEQYF. The CDR3 region has the DNA TGTGCCAGCAGCCCCGGGACTAGCGGGAGTTACGAGCAGTACTTC. The V gene is TRBV3-1 (or the pseudogene TRBV3-2), the J gene TRBJ2-7; 14 bases are a match to TRBD2. The length of the CDR3 is 15 residues. V shed 4 bases, J shed 4 bases, and the junction held 3 bases outside the gene matches. Germline CDR1 LGHDT, CDR2 YNNKEL (reference sequence).

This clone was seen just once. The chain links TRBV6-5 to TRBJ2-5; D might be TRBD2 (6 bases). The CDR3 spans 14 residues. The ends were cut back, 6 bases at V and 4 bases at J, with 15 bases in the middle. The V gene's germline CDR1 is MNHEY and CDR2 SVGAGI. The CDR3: CASRIGGAGETQYF. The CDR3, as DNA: TGTGCCAGCAGGATCGGGGGAGCGGGAGAGACCCAGTACTTC.

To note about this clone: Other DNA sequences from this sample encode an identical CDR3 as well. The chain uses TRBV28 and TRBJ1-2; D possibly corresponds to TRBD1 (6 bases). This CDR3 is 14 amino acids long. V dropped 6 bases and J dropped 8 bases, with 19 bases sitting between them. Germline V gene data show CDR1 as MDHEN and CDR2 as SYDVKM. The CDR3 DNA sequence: TGTGCCAGCAGAGAAATGGATAGGGGGAACGGCTACACCTTC. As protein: CASREMDRGNGYTF.

The CDR3 DNA reads as TGTGCCAGTAGATCGGGGGGGACCCAGCCCCAGCATTTT. Its translation: CASRSGGTQPQHF. This rearrangement joins TRBV19 to TRBJ1-5; possible D gene TRBD1, 5 bases. CDR1 is LNHDA and CDR2 is SQIVND in the germline V gene (reference sequence). The CDR3 covers 13 residues. Deletions cut 6 bases from V and 7 bases from J, with 13 bases between.

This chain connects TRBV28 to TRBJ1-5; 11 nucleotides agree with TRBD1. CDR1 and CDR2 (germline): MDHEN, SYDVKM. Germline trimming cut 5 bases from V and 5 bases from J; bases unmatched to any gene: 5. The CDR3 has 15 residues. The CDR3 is CASSAGQGAYQPQHF. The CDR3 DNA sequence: TGTGCCAGCAGTGCCGGACAGGGGGCATATCAGCCCCAGCATTTT.